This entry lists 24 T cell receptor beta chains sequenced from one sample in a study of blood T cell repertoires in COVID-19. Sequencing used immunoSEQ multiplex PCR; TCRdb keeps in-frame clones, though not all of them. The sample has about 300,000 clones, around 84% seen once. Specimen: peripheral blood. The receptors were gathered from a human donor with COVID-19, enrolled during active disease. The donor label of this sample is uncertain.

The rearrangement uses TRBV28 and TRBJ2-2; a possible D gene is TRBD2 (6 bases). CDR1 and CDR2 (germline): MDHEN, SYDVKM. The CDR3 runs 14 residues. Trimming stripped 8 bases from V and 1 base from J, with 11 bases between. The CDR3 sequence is CASLYSGNTGELFF. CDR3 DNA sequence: TGTGCCAGCCTATATAGCGGGAACACCGGGGAGCTGTTTTTT.

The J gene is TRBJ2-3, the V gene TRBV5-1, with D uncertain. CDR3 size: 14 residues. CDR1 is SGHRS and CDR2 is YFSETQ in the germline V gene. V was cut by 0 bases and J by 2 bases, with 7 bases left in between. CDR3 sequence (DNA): TGCGCCAGCAGCTTGGATGTCATCACAGATACGCAGTATTTT. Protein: CASSLDVITDTQYF.

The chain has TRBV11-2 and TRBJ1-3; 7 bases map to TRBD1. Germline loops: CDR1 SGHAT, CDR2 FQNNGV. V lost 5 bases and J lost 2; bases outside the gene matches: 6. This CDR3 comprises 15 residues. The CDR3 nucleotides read TGTGCCAGCAGCCAGGGGGTAGGGACTGGAAACACCATATATTTT. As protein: CASSQGVGTGNTIYF. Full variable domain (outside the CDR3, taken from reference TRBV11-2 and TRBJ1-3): EAGVAQSPRYKIIEKRQSVAFWCNPISGHATLYWYQQILGQGPKLLIQFQNNGVVDDSQLPKDRFSAERLKGVDSTLKIQPAKLEDSAVYLCASSQGVGTGNTIYFGEGSWLTVV.

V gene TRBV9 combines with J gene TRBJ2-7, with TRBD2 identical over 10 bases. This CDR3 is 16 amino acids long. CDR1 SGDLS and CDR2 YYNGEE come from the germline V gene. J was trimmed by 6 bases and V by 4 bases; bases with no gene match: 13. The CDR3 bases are TGTGCCAGCAGCCCCCCTCGGGCTAGCGGGAGTAGCGAGCAGTACTTC. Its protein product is CASSPPRASGSSEQYF.

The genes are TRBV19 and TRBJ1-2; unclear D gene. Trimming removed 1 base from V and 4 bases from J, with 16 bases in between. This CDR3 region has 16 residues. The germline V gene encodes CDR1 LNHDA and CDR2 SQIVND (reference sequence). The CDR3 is CASSIGIRTEGYGYTF. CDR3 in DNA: TGTGCCAGTAGTATAGGAATCCGGACTGAGGGCTATGGCTACACCTTC.

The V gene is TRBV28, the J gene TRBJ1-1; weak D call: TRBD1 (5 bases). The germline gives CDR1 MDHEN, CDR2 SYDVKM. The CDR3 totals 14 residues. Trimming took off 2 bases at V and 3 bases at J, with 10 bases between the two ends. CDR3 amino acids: CASSLPETDTEAFF. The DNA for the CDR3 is TGTGCCAGCAGTTTACCGGAGACAGACACTGAAGCTTTCTTT.

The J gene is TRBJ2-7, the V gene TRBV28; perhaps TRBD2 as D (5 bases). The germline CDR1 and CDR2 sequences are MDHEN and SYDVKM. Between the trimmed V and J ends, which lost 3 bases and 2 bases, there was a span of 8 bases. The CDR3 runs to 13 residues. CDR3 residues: CASSLPEAYEQYF. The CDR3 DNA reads TGTGCCAGCAGTTTGCCGGAGGCCTACGAGCAGTACTTC. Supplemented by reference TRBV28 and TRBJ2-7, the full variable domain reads DVKVTQSSRYLVKRTGEKVFLECVQDMDHENMFWYRQDPGLGLRLIYFSYDVKMKEKGDIPEGYSVSREKKERFSLILESASTNQTSMYLCASSLPEAYEQYFGPGTRLTVT.

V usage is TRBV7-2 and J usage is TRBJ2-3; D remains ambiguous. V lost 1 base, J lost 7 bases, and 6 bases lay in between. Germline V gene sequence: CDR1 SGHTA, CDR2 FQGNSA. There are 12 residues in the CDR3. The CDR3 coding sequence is TGTGCCAGCAGCTTAGTACTATATACGCAGTATTTT. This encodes CASSLVLYTQYF. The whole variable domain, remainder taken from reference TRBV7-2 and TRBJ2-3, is GAGVSQSPSNKVTEKGKDVELRCDPISGHTALYWYRQSLGQGLEFLIYFQGNSAPDKSGLPSDRFSAERTGGSVSTLTIQRTQQEDSAVYLCASSLVLYTQYFGPGTRLTVL.

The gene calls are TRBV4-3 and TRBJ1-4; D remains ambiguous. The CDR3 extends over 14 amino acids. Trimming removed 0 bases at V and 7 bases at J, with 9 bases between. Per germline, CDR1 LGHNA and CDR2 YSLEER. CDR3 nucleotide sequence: TGCGCCAGCAGCCAAGATCCGCGGCCTGAAAAACTGTTTTTT. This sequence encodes CASSQDPRPEKLFF.

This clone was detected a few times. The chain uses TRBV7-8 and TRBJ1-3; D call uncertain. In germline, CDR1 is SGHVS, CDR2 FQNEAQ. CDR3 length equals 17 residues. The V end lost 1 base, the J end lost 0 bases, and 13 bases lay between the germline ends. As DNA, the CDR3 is TGTGCCAGCAGCTTAGGAGGAACGGTTTACTCTGGAAACACCATATATTTT. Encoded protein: CASSLGGTVYSGNTIYF.

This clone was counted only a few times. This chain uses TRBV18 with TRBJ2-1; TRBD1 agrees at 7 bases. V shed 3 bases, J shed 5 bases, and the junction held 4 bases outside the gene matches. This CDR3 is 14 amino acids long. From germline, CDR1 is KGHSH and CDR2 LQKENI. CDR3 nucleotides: TGTGCCAGCTCACCCGGGACAGCAAACAATGAGCAGTTCTTC. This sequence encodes CASSPGTANNEQFF.

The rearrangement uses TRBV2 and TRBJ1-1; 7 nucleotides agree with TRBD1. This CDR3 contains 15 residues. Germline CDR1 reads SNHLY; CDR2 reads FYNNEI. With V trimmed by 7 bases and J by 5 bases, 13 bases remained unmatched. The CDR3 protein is CASTEGGARSTEAFF. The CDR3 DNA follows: TGTGCCAGCACCGAAGGGGGCGCGAGGAGTACTGAAGCTTTCTTT. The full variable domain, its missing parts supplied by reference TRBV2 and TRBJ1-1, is EPEVTQTPSHQVTQMGQEVILRCVPISNHLYFYWYRQILGQKVEFLVSFYNNEISEKSEIFDDQFSVERPDGSNFTLKIRSTKLEDSAMYFCASTEGGARSTEAFFGQGTRLTVV.

The CDR3 DNA follows: TGTGCCTGGAGTGACAGCAATTCACCCCTCCACTTT. Its translation: CAWSDSNSPLHF. This chain uses TRBV30 with TRBJ1-6, with D unresolved. This CDR3 has 12 amino acids. V was cut by 1 base and J by 7 bases, with 5 bases left in between. CDR1 is GTSNPN and CDR2 is SVGIG in the germline V gene (reference sequence).

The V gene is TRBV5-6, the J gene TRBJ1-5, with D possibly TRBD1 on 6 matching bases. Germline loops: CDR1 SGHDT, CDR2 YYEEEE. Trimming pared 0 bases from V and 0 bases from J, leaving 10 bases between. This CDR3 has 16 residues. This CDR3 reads CASSLVGQYSNQPQHF. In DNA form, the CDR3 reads TGTGCCAGCAGCTTGGTCGGACAGTATAGCAATCAGCCCCAGCATTTT.

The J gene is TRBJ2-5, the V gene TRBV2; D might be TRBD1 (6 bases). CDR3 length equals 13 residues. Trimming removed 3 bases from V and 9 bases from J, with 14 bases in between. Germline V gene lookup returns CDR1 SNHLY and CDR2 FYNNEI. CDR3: CASSDFIRGSQYF. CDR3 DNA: TGTGCCAGCAGTGACTTCATTAGGGGGTCCCAGTACTTC.

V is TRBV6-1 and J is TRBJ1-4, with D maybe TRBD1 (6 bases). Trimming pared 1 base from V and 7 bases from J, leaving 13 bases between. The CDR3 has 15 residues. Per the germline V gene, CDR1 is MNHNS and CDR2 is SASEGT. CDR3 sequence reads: CASSEVWGHSEKLFF. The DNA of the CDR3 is TGTGCCAGCAGTGAAGTCTGGGGGCACAGTGAAAAACTGTTTTTT.

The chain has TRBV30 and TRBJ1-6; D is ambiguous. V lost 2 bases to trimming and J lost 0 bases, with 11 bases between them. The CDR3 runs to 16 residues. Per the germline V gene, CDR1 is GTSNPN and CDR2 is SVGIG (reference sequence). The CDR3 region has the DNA TGTGCCTGGAGTCATGCGGGTAGCTCCTATAATTCACCCCTCCACTTT. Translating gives CAWSHAGSSYNSPLHF.

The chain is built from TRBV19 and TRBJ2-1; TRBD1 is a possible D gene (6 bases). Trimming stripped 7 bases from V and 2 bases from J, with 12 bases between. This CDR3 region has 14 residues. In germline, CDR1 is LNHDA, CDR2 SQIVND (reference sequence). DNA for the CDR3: TGTGCCAGTACCCCAAGACAGGCCTACAATGAGCAGTTCTTC. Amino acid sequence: CASTPRQAYNEQFF.

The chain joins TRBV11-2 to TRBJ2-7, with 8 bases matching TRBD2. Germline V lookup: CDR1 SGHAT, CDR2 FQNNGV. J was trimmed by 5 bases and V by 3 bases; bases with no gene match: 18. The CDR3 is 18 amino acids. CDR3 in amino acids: CASSFPTSGRESLDEQYF. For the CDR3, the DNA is TGTGCCAGCAGCTTCCCCACTAGCGGCAGAGAAAGCCTCGACGAGCAGTACTTC.

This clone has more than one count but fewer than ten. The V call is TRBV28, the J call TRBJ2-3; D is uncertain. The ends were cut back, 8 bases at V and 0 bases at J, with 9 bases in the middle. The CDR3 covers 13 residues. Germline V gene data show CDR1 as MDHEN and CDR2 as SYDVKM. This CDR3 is CASQRPSTDTQYF. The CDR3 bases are TGTGCCAGCCAGCGACCTAGCACAGATACGCAGTATTTT.

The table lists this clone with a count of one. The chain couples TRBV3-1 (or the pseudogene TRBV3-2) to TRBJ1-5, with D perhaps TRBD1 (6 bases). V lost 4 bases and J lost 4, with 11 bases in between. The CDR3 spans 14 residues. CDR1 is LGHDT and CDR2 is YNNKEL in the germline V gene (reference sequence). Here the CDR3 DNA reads TGTGCCAGCAGCCTGGGCAGGGGAAATCAGCCCCAGCATTTT. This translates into CASSLGRGNQPQHF.

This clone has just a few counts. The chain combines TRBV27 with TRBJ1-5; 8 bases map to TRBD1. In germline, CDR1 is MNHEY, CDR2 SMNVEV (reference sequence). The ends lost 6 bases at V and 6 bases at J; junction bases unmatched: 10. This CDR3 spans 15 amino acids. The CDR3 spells CASSLLPTGVQPQHF. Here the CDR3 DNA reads TGTGCCAGCAGCCTACTACCGACAGGGGTTCAGCCCCAGCATTTT.

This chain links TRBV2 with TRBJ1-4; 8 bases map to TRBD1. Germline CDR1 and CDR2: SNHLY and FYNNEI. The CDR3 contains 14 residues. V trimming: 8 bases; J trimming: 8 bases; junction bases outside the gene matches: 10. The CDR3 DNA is TGTGCCAGCCGCCCGGGACAGGCGGGAGAAAAACTGTTTTTT. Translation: CASRPGQAGEKLFF. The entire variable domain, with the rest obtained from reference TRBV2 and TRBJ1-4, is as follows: EPEVTQTPSHQVTQMGQEVILRCVPISNHLYFYWYRQILGQKVEFLVSFYNNEISEKSEIFDDQFSVERPDGSNFTLKIRSTKLEDSAMYFCASRPGQAGEKLFFGSGTQLSVL.

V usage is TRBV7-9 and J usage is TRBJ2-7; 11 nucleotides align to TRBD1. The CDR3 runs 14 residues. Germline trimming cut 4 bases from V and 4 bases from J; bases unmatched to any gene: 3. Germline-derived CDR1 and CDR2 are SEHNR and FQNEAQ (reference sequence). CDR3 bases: TGTGCCAGCAGCTGGACAGGGGGCTTATACGAGCAGTACTTC. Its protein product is CASSWTGGLYEQYF.